Below are 19 T cell receptor beta chains sequenced from a single sample in a study of CD8 T cells in ankylosing spondylitis. TCRdb recomputed calls from the 5' RACE reads with MiXCR, one row per CDR3 protein. The table lists about 240,000 distinct CDR3 sequences, about 10% of them singletons. The material sequenced was blood, either unsorted or a sorted T cell fraction (not recorded which). The receptor source for this set is a male donor with ankylosing spondylitis or in good health (not recorded which).

This clonotype was seen repeatedly, ten times or more. V and J are TRBV7-2 and TRBJ1-2; TRBD1 might be the D (6 bases). V dropped 4 bases and J dropped 7 bases, with 16 bases sitting between them. This CDR3 has 14 residues. The germline CDR1 and CDR2 sequences are SGHTA and FQGNSA. Here the CDR3 DNA reads TGTGCCAGCAGCTCAACTACAGGGTTGGCTGGCTACACCTTC. It yields the protein CASSSTTGLAGYTF.

This clonotype was counted many times. CDR3 sequence reads: CASSFGTGTSGYEQYF. In DNA, the CDR3 is TGCGCCAGCAGCTTCGGAACCGGGACTAGCGGATACGAGCAGTACTTC. This chain uses TRBV5-1 with TRBJ2-7; 11 bases line up with TRBD2. The germline gives CDR1 SGHRS, CDR2 YFSETQ. CDR3 length: 16 amino acids. Germline trimming cut 2 bases from V and 4 bases from J; bases unmatched to any gene: 8.

This clonotype was detected only a few times. The chain recombines TRBV7-2 with TRBJ1-2; D is undetermined. V lost 1 base and J lost 6, with 18 bases in between. The CDR3 contains 16 residues. Germline V gene data show CDR1 as SGHTA and CDR2 as FQGNSA. The CDR3 nucleotides read TGTGCCAGCAGCTTAGTTAGGGCGTCAGGCCATGATGGCTACACCTTC. Residues: CASSLVRASGHDGYTF.

This clonotype was found a few times. The chain carries TRBV28 and TRBJ1-5; 7 bases line up with TRBD1. Per germline, CDR1 MDHEN and CDR2 SYDVKM. With 6 bases clipped from V and 3 bases from J, the junction kept 8 bases outside the gene matches. The CDR3 contains 15 residues. The CDR3 sequence is CASRTRQGPNQPQHF. The CDR3 nucleotides are TGTGCCAGCAGGACCCGACAGGGTCCCAATCAGCCCCAGCATTTT.

This clonotype has more than one count but fewer than ten. The chain carries TRBV5-1 and TRBJ2-1; 7 positions match TRBD2. The J segment lost 7 bases and the V segment lost 1 base, leaving 11 bases of the junction unmatched. CDR1 and CDR2 (germline): SGHRS, YFSETQ. This CDR3 region has 16 residues. This CDR3 is CASSLNPTRGFNEQFF. CDR3 in DNA: TGCGCCAGCAGCTTGAATCCAACGCGGGGGTTTAATGAGCAGTTCTTC.

This clonotype was detected ten times or more. This chain uses TRBV5-1 with TRBJ2-5; D is possibly TRBD2 (5 bases). This CDR3 contains 14 residues. With 0 bases removed from V and 7 bases from J, the gap between germline ends came to 13 bases. The germline CDR1 and CDR2 sequences are SGHRS and YFSETQ. CDR3 sequence reads: CASSLVDSPGTQYF. DNA for the CDR3: TGCGCCAGCAGCTTGGTGGACTCCCCTGGGACCCAGTACTTC.

Many counts were recorded for this clonotype. This chain connects TRBV4-1 to TRBJ1-1; the D gene is possibly TRBD1 (6 bases). CDR1 is MGHRA, CDR2 YSYEKL, per germline. CDR3 size: 11 residues. V lost 5 bases and J 11 bases, leaving 12 bases between the germline ends. CDR3 in DNA: TGCGCCAGCAGCGAACAGGGACGGGCTTTCTTT. Its translation is CASSEQGRAFF.

This clonotype was detected a few times. CDR3 loop: CASSFNAGGYNEQFF. The CDR3 DNA sequence: TGTGCCAGCAGCTTTAATGCCGGAGGCTACAATGAGCAGTTCTTC. The V call is TRBV7-2, the J call TRBJ2-1, with D perhaps matching TRBD2 (5 bases). The germline gives CDR1 SGHTA, CDR2 FQGNSA. This CDR3 contains 15 residues. The germline V and J ends were trimmed by 3 bases and 3 bases, with 12 bases remaining between them.

Note on this clonotype: In this CDR3 the conserved last residue, phenylalanine or tryptophan, is missing, so a read error is likely. The rearrangement joins TRBV10-3 to TRBJ2-3, with 8 bases aligning to TRBD2. This CDR3 is 14 amino acids long. Germline loops: CDR1 ENHRY, CDR2 SYGVKD. The trim removed 10 bases at V and 4 bases at J, leaving 10 bases unmatched. The CDR3: CATREAGVADTQYL. Here the CDR3 DNA reads TGTGCCACCCGGGAAGCGGGGGTCGCAGATACGCAGTATCTT.

J is TRBJ2-3 and V is TRBV28; D not resolved. Per germline, CDR1 MDHEN and CDR2 SYDVKM. There are 13 residues in the CDR3. CDR3 loop: CATGLLGTDTQYF. As DNA, the CDR3 is TGTGCGACCGGGCTCCTCGGCACAGATACGCAGTATTTT.

This clonotype came up many times. This chain links TRBV6-1 with TRBJ1-2, with D tentatively TRBD1 (6 bases). Trimming took 7 bases from V and 1 from J, leaving 19 bases between them. The CDR3 spans 16 residues. The germline V gene encodes CDR1 MNHNS and CDR2 SASEGT. The DNA of the CDR3 is TGTGCCAGCATTGGACAGCTACCAGATTTTAACTATGGCTACACCTTC. It encodes CASIGQLPDFNYGYTF.

This clonotype was seen repeatedly, ten times or more. V is TRBV20-1 and J is TRBJ1-1, with no clear D. Germline loops: CDR1 DFQATT, CDR2 SNEGSKA (reference sequence). The CDR3 consists of 11 residues. Trimming cost V 5 bases and J 1 base, with 5 bases left between them. CDR3 amino acids: CSAFRNTEAFF. CDR3 nucleotides: TGCAGTGCTTTTAGGAACACTGAAGCTTTCTTT.

This clonotype was observed many times. The rearrangement uses TRBV15 and TRBJ1-5; no firm D call. CDR1 and CDR2 (germline): LNHNV, YYDKDF (reference sequence). The V end lost 6 bases, the J end lost 5 bases, and 8 bases lay between the germline ends. The CDR3 runs 12 residues. CDR3 sequence reads: CATRSRDQPQHF. The CDR3 region has the DNA TGTGCCACCAGGTCTCGGGATCAGCCCCAGCATTTT.

This clonotype was detected a few times. V is TRBV4-1 and J is TRBJ2-1; 12 bases line up with TRBD2. The V segment lost 5 bases and the J segment 0 bases; nucleotides outside the gene matches: 11. Germline V lookup: CDR1 MGHRA, CDR2 YSYEKL. The CDR3 totals 19 residues. CDR3 bases: TGCGCCAGCAGCGAGGGACTAGCGGGTCTCTCCAGCTCCTACAATGAGCAGTTCTTC. Its translation: CASSEGLAGLSSSYNEQFF.

For the CDR3, the DNA is TGTGCCAGCAGCCAAGGTGCAGGACTAGCGGGAGGCCTTAGGCCAAATGAGCAGTTCTTC. Amino acids: CASSQGAGLAGGLRPNEQFF. This chain joins TRBV4-2 and TRBJ2-1, with 14 bases that match TRBD2. The CDR3 spans 20 residues. J lost 7 bases, V lost 1 base, and 15 bases had no gene match. CDR1 is LGHNA, CDR2 YNFKEQ, per germline.

In this sample, this clonotype turned up many times. The V call is TRBV29-1, the J call TRBJ2-3; D gene ambiguous. V was trimmed by 6 bases and J by 0 bases, leaving 7 bases between them. Germline-derived CDR1 and CDR2 are SQVTM and ANQGSEA. This CDR3 has 12 amino acids. The CDR3 DNA follows: TGCAGCGTGTCCCCTAGCACAGATACGCAGTATTTT. Residues: CSVSPSTDTQYF.

This clonotype was picked up many times. This chain links TRBV5-1 with TRBJ1-1; 10 positions agree with TRBD1. Germline CDR1 SGHRS, CDR2 YFSETQ. With 4 bases clipped from V and 8 bases from J, the junction kept 8 bases outside the gene matches. The CDR3 contains 14 residues. The CDR3 here is CASSQPGTGAEAFF. As DNA, the CDR3 is TGCGCCAGCAGCCAACCCGGGACAGGGGCCGAAGCTTTCTTT.

This clonotype was seen ten or more times. CDR3 DNA sequence: TGTGCCAGCAGCTTATGGCTAGAACTCTACAATGAGCAGTTCTTC. It yields the protein CASSLWLELYNEQFF. The genes are TRBV7-9 and TRBJ2-1; D unresolved. Trimming cost V 2 bases and J 3 bases, with 11 bases left between them. CDR1 and CDR2 (germline): SEHNR, FQNEAQ (reference sequence). The CDR3 contains 15 residues.

A single count supports this clonotype. The rearrangement links TRBV12-3 or TRBV12-4 to TRBJ2-7; TRBD2 might be the D (6 bases). This CDR3 spans 19 amino acids. The CDR3 here is CTLLGPYDGGGGLSYEQYF. The CDR3 DNA reads TGTACCCTGTTAGGCCCATACGACGGAGGAGGCGGACTATCCTACGAGCAGTACTTC.